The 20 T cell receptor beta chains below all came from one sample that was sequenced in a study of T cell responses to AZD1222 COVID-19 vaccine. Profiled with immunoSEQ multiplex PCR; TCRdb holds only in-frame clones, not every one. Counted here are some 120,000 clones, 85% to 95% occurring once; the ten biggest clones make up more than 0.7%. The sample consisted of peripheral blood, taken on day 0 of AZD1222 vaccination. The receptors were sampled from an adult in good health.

The CDR3 coding sequence is TGCGCCAGCAGCCAAAGCGGGGGGCGTTACGAGCAGTACTTC. Amino acids: CASSQSGGRYEQYF. The chain combines TRBV4-1 with TRBJ2-7; 9 bases are shared with TRBD2. The CDR3 totals 14 residues. The V gene's germline CDR1 is MGHRA and CDR2 YSYEKL. Trimming removed 2 bases from V and 4 bases from J; junction bases left unmatched: 3.

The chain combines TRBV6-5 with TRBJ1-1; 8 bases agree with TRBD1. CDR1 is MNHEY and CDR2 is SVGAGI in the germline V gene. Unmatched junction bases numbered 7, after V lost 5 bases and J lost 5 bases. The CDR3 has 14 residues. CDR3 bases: TGTGCCAGCAGTCGGGGGACAGGCCGGACTGAAGCTTTCTTT. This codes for CASSRGTGRTEAFF.

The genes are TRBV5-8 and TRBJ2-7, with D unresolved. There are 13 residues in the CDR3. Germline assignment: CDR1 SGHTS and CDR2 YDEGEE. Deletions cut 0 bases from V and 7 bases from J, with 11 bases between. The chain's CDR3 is CASSLALPMEQYF. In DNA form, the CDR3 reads TGTGCCAGCAGCTTGGCCCTCCCCATGGAGCAGTACTTC.

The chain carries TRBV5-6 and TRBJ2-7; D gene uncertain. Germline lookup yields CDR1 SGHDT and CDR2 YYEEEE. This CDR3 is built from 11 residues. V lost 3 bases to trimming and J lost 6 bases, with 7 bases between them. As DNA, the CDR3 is TGTGCCAGCAGCTCATGGGGCGAGCAGTACTTC. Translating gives CASSSWGEQYF.

DNA for the CDR3: TGTGCCTGGAGTGTGAAAAACATTCAGTACTTC. It is translated as CAWSVKNIQYF. The V gene is TRBV30, the J gene TRBJ2-4; no firm D call. V was pared by 0 bases and J by 4 bases, with 1 base between. Germline values: CDR1 GTSNPN, CDR2 SVGIG (reference sequence). The CDR3 is 11 residues long. The entire variable domain, with the rest obtained from reference TRBV30 and TRBJ2-4, is as follows: SQTIHQWPATLVQPVGSPLSLECTVEGTSNPNLYWYRQAAGRGLQLLFYSVGIGQISSEVPQNLSASRPQDRQFILSSKKLLLSDSGFYLCAWSVKNIQYFGAGTRLSVL.

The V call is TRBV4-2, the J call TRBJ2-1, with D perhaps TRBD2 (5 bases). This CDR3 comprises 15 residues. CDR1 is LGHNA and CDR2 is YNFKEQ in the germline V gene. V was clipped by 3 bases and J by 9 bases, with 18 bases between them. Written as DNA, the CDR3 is TGTGCCAGCAGCCATGAACTTAGCTACGAGGGTGAGCAGTTCTTC. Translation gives CASSHELSYEGEQFF.

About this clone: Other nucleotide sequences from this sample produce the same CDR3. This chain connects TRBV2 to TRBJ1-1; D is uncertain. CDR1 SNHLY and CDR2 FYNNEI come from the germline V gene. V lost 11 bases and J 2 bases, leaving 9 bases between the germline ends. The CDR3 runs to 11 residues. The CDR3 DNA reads TGTGCCTCGCGGGTTAACACTGAAGCTTTCTTT. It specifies CASRVNTEAFF.

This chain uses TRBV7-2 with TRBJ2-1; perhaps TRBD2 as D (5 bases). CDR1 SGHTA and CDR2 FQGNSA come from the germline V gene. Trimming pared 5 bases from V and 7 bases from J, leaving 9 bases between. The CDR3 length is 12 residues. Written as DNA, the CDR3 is TGTGCCAGCAGCCTAACTAGGAATGAGCAGTTCTTC. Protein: CASSLTRNEQFF.

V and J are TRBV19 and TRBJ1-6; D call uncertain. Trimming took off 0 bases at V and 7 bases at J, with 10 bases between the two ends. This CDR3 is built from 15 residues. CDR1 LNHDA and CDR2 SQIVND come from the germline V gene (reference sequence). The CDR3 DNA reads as TGTGCCAGTAGTATAGAGGCACGAGTAAATTCACCCCTCCACTTT. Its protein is CASSIEARVNSPLHF.

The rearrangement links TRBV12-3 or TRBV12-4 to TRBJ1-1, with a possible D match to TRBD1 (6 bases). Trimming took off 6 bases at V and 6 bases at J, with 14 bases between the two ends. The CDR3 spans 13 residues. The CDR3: CASSPRGRAEAFF. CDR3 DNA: TGTGCCAGCAGCCCCAGGGGACGGGCTGAAGCTTTCTTT.

CDR3: CSVAGETEAFF. CDR3 in DNA: TGCAGCGTTGCTGGGGAAACTGAAGCTTTCTTT. This chain uses TRBV29-1 with TRBJ1-1, with D uncertain. Per germline, CDR1 SQVTM and CDR2 ANQGSEA. Trimming shortened V by 4 bases and J by 5 bases, and 8 bases separated the two germline ends. The CDR3 has 11 residues.

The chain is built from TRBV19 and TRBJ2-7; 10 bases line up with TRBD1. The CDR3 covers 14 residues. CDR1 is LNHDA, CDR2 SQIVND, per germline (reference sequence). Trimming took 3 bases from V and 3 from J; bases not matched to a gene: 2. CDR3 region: CASSMGQGIYEQYF. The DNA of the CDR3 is TGTGCCAGTAGTATGGGACAGGGGATCTACGAGCAGTACTTC.

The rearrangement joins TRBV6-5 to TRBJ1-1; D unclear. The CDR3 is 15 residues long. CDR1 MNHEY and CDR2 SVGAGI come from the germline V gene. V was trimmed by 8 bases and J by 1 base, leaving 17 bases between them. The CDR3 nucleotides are TGTGCCAGCCATAGGTTGGTCGGTCAGAACACTGAAGCTTTCTTT. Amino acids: CASHRLVGQNTEAFF.

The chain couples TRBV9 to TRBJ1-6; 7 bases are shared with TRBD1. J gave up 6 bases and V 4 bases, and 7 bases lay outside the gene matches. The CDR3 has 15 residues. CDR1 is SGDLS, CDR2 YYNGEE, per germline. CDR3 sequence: CASSLRPGGNSPLHF. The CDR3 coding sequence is TGTGCCAGCAGCTTGAGACCAGGGGGTAATTCACCCCTCCACTTT.

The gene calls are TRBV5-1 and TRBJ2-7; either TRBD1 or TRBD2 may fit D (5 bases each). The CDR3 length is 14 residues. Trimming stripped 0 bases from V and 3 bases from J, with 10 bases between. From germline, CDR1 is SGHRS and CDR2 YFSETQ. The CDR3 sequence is CASSLAGTNYEQYF. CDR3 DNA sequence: TGCGCCAGCAGCTTGGCGGGGACCAACTACGAGCAGTACTTC.

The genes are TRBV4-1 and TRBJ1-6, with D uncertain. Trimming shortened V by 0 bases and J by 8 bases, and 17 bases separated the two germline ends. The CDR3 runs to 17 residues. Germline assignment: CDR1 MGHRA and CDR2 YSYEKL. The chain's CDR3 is CASSQDPRSQYDSPLHF. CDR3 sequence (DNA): TGCGCCAGCAGCCAAGATCCCCGCAGCCAGTATGATTCACCCCTCCACTTT.

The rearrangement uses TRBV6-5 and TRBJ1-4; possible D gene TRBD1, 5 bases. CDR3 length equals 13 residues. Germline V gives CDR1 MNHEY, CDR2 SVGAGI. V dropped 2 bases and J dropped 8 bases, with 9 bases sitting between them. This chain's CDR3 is CASSYDRGEKLFF. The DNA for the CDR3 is TGTGCCAGCAGTTACGATCGGGGCGAAAAACTGTTTTTT.

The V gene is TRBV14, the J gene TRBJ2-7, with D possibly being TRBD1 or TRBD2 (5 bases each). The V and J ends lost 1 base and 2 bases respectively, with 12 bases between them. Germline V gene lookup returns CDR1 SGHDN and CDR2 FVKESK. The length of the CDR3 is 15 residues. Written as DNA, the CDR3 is TGTGCCAGCAGCCAAGGGGGAGTGGGGGCCTACGAGCAGTACTTC. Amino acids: CASSQGGVGAYEQYF.

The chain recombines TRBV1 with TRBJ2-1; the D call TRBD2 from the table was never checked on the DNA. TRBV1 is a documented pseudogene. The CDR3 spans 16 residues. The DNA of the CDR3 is TGCACCAGCAGCCAAGAGACCAGCGGGGGGGACAATGAGCAGTTCTTC. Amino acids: CTSSQETSGGDNEQFF.

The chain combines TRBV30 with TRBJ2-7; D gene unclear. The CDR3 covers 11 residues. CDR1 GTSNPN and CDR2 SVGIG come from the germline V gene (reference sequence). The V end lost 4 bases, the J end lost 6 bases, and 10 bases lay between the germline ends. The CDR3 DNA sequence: TGTGCCTGGATTAAGGGTCGCGAGCAGTACTTC. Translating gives CAWIKGREQYF.